This T cell receptor beta chain emerged from a study of T-cell memory formation after mild COVID-19. This clonotype was seen a few times. TCRdb redid the calling of the 5' RACE reads with MiXCR, one entry per CDR3 protein. Of under 350,000 distinct CDR3 sequences in the sample, around 15% were seen once. The ends lost 5 bases at V and 5 bases at J; junction bases unmatched: 7. CDR1 and CDR2 (germline): SNHLY, FYNNEI. The CDR3 has 15 amino acids. The rearrangement links TRBV2 to TRBJ1-5; 9 nucleotides line up with TRBD1. The sample consisted of PBMCs or a T cell subset sorted from them (not recorded which). This clonotype was obtained from a man in his late teens or twenties who had mild COVID-19 (a few samples of this study predate the infection). Cell type and time point are not known. As DNA, the CDR3 is TGTGCCAGCAGTACGACAGGGGGAGTACATCAGCCCCAGCATTTT. This translates into CASSTTGGVHQPQHF.